This is a list of T cell receptor beta chains from one sample in a study of tumor-infiltrating lymphocytes in primary liver carcinoma. TCRdb analysed the multiplex PCR reads with MiXCR anew, one entry per CDR3 protein. The sample contains roughly 78,000 distinct CDR3 sequences, about 64% of which appear only once. Sample: liver tumor tissue from sampling region 4. These receptors all come from a woman in her fifties or sixties with primary liver carcinoma and hepatitis B virus infection. The CDR3 runs from the conserved cysteine through the conserved F or W. Each record gives: V gene, CDR3 length, clone size, D gene, J gene, CDR3 protein, CDR3 DNA. A D gene is named only where the DNA matches it firmly. Expanded clones are given a class, and other clones once, few, many or no size at all.

v_gene: TRBV28; len: 17; abundance: few; d_gene: TRBD2; j_gene: TRBJ2-4; CDR3aa: CASSLGSRGGGKNTQYF; CDR3nt: TGTGCCAGCAGTTTGGGCTCCCGGGGGGGAGGCAAAAACACTCAGTACTTC
v_gene: TRBV28; len: 13; abundance: many; d_gene: TRBD1; j_gene: TRBJ1-1; CDR3aa: CASSLVVGQGAFF; CDR3nt: TGTGCCAGCAGTTTAGTTGTGGGACAGGGAGCTTTCTTT
v_gene: TRBV7-6; len: 16; abundance: NA; d_gene: TRBD2; j_gene: TRBJ2-1; CDR3aa: CASSRAGTSGDSEQFF; CDR3nt: TGTGCCAGCAGCCGTGCGGGAACTAGCGGTGACAGTGAGCAGTTCTTC
v_gene: TRBV28; len: 13; abundance: NA; d_gene: TRBD1; j_gene: TRBJ1-1; CDR3aa: CASGQGLNTETFF; CDR3nt: TGTGCCAGCGGACAGGGGTTGAATACTGAAACTTTCTTT
v_gene: TRBV4-2; len: 16; abundance: many; d_gene: TRBD2; j_gene: TRBJ2-3; CDR3aa: CASSQDRGEGRDTQYF; CDR3nt: TGTGCCAGCAGCCAAGATCGGGGGGAGGGGAGAGATACGCAGTATTTT
v_gene: TRBV7-8; len: 14; abundance: NA; d_gene: TRBD1; j_gene: TRBJ2-3; CDR3aa: CVITQQGARDTQYF; CDR3nt: TGTGTCATCACTCAACAGGGGGCTCGGGATACACAGTATTTT
v_gene: TRBV4-1; len: 14; abundance: NA; d_gene: NA; j_gene: TRBJ1-3; CDR3aa: CASSQQGFGNTIYF; CDR3nt: TGCGCCAGCAGTCAACAGGGTTTTGGAAACACCATATATTTT
v_gene: TRBV12-3/TRBV12-4; len: 15; abundance: NA; d_gene: TRBD1; j_gene: TRBJ1-4; CDR3aa: CASNLGQGTNEKLFF; CDR3nt: TGTGCCAGCAACCTGGGACAGGGTACTAACGAAAAACTGTTTTTT
v_gene: TRBV6-1; len: 12; abundance: many; d_gene: NA; j_gene: TRBJ2-2; CDR3aa: CASSAVSRELFF; CDR3nt: TGTGCCAGCAGTGCGGTTAGCAGGGAGCTGTTTTTT
v_gene: TRBV5-4; len: 14; abundance: NA; d_gene: NA; j_gene: TRBJ2-1; CDR3aa: CASSMDSSYNEQFF; CDR3nt: TGTGCCAGCAGCATGGACAGCTCCTACAATGAGCAGTTCTTC
v_gene: TRBV25-1; len: 14; abundance: NA; d_gene: NA; j_gene: TRBJ2-1; CDR3aa: CVSCEPGPGNEQFF; CDR3nt: TGTGTCAGCTGTGAGCCGGGACCTGGCAATGAGCAGTTCTTC
v_gene: TRBV11-2; len: 11; abundance: NA; d_gene: NA; j_gene: TRBJ2-1; CDR3aa: CASILGLMPLF; CDR3nt: TGTGCCAGCATCTTGGGTTTGATGCCGCTCTTC
v_gene: TRBV6-6; len: 12; abundance: once; d_gene: NA; j_gene: TRBJ2-7; CDR3aa: CASSSVSYVQYF; CDR3nt: TGTGCCAGCAGTTCAGTCTCCTATGTGCAGTACTTC